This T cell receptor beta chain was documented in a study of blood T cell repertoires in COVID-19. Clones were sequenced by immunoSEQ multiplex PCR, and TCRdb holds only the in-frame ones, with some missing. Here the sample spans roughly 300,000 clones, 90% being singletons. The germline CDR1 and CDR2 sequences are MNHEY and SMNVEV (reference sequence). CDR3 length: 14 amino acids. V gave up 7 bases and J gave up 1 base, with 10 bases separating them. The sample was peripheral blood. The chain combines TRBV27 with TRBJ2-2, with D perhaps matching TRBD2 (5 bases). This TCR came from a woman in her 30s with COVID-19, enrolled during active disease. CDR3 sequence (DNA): TGTGCCAGCACTCGGACTGGGAACACCGGGGAGCTGTTTTTT. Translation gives CASTRTGNTGELFF.